Only a few counts were recorded for the clone carrying this TCR beta chain. Its antigen is not identified. This CDR3 region has 14 residues. Trimming pared 5 bases from V and 4 bases from J, leaving 12 bases between. Germline V lookup: CDR1 MNHEY, CDR2 SVGAGI. The protocol was immunoSEQ multiplex PCR, while the TCRdb copy is restricted to in-frame clones and leaves out a portion. The data show tens of thousands of clones, around 70% seen once. Expansion of antigen-specific CD4+ T cells with viral peptide pools was carried out by the ViraFEST assay before sequencing. The culture ran for approximately 10 days before CD4+ T cells were isolated. Nucleocapsid antibodies were negative in the vaccine recipients, who had never had SARS-CoV-2 infection. Peptides at roughly 10 ug/ml and IL-2 at around 9.3 IU/ml were added to two million PBMC per well. IL-2 medium took the place of half the medium on both days 3 and 7.

This sample is part of a study of vaccination effects on CD4 cells after COVID-19. Study-level background: Subjects were given two BNT162b2 or mRNA-1273 vaccine doses. Study observations and caveats: From healthy vaccinees, only 1 of 255 vaccine-induced clones also reacted to common cold coronaviruses.

The receptor's source is a human donor who received a COVID-19 vaccine. The rearrangement uses TRBV6-5 and TRBJ1-3; no firm D call. The specimen was CD4+ T cells from PBMCs cultured with HCoV-OC43 spike peptides, collected before COVID-19 vaccination. Subset described: HCoV-OC43 spike overlapping peptide pool stimulation. The CDR3 is CASSTRSRGNTIYF. DNA for the CDR3: TGTGCCAGCAGTACGCGAAGCCGGGGAAACACCATATATTTT.